The 32 T cell receptor beta chains presented below share a single source sample, sequenced in a study of shared clonotypes between healthy human individuals. Sequencing was performed with immunoSEQ multiplex PCR; in TCRdb, only in-frame clones are kept and a portion is missing. Among about 2.4 million clones listed, roughly 93% were seen once. What was sequenced was naive CD4+ T cells from PBMCs. The subset is: CD45RA+ positively selected. The receptors shown here come from a man aged 18 to 30 in good health. Some clones in this sample may be carry-over from other donors' samples.

The rearrangement links TRBV29-1 to TRBJ2-1; 11 nucleotides agree with TRBD2. The CDR3 contains 16 residues. Germline V gene sequence: CDR1 SQVTM, CDR2 ANQGSEA. V shed 3 bases and J 6 bases; nucleotides not matched to a gene: 10. CDR3 amino acids: CSVDSVGTSGLNEQFF. The CDR3 coding sequence is TGCAGCGTTGATAGTGTAGGGACTAGCGGCCTCAATGAGCAGTTCTTC.

A note on this clone: Additional DNA sequences in this sample encode the identical CDR3. This chain uses TRBV5-1 with TRBJ1-2; 8 nucleotides agree with TRBD1. Germline V gene lookup returns CDR1 SGHRS and CDR2 YFSETQ. V shed 5 bases and J 4 bases; nucleotides not matched to a gene: 4. The CDR3 length is 13 residues. DNA of the CDR3: TGCGCCAGCAGTTTCGGACAGGGCTATGGCTACACCTTC. Translation: CASSFGQGYGYTF.

This sequence joins TRBV7-2 and TRBJ2-2; D perhaps matches TRBD1 (5 bases). The germline V gene has CDR1 SGHTA and CDR2 FQGNSA. The V and J ends lost 5 bases and 5 bases respectively, with 12 bases between them. The CDR3 sequence is 14 residues long. CDR3 residues: CASSPRTFTGELFF. The CDR3 DNA is TGTGCCAGCAGCCCCAGGACATTTACCGGGGAGCTGTTTTTT. Looking up the rest from reference TRBV7-2 and TRBJ2-2 gives the full variable domain: GAGVSQSPSNKVTEKGKDVELRCDPISGHTALYWYRQSLGQGLEFLIYFQGNSAPDKSGLPSDRFSAERTGGSVSTLTIQRTQQEDSAVYLCASSPRTFTGELFFGEGSRLTVL.

This chain connects TRBV14 to TRBJ2-7; D uncertain. Germline V gene sequence: CDR1 SGHDN, CDR2 FVKESK. V was shortened by 1 base and J by 5 bases, with 12 bases between the two germline ends. The CDR3 runs 14 residues. The CDR3 region has the DNA TGTGCCAGCAGCCAAGCGCTCACATTAGACGAGCAGTACTTC. Protein product: CASSQALTLDEQYF.

The chain uses TRBV7-3 and TRBJ2-1, with a possible D match to TRBD2 (5 bases). Trimming cost V 5 bases and J 9 bases, with 14 bases left between them. Germline V gene data show CDR1 as SGHTA and CDR2 as FQGTGA. There are 13 residues in the CDR3. The CDR3: CASSPNGKGEQFF. The CDR3 DNA is TGTGCCAGCAGCCCCAACGGGAAGGGTGAGCAGTTCTTC.

This chain joins TRBV5-6 and TRBJ1-2; possibly TRBD1 for D (6 bases). The V end was cut by 2 bases, the J end by 8 bases, with 22 bases between. The CDR3 is 16 amino acids. Germline V gene sequence: CDR1 SGHDT, CDR2 YYEEEE. The CDR3, as DNA: TGTGCCAGCAGCTTATACAGGGTTCGACAGACGGGGGGCTACACCTTC. Its translation: CASSLYRVRQTGGYTF.

With respect to this clone: This same CDR3 is encoded by further DNA sequences in the sample. The chain uses TRBV2 and TRBJ2-3; the match to TRBD2 covers 8 bases. The CDR3 has 15 residues. The germline V gene has CDR1 SNHLY and CDR2 FYNNEI. The J segment lost 2 bases and the V segment lost 2 bases, leaving 3 bases of the junction unmatched. The CDR3 loop is CASSETSGSTDTQYF. CDR3 in DNA: TGTGCCAGCAGTGAAACTAGCGGATCCACAGATACGCAGTATTTT.

The chain combines TRBV5-1 with TRBJ1-4; no firm D call. CDR1 and CDR2 (germline): SGHRS, YFSETQ. Trimming shortened V by 1 base and J by 3 bases, and 13 bases separated the two germline ends. The CDR3 consists of 16 residues. In DNA, the CDR3 is TGCGCCAGCAGCTTGAATCGTCCCGGGGCTAATGAAAAACTGTTTTTT. Translating gives CASSLNRPGANEKLFF.

The V gene is TRBV5-4, the J gene TRBJ2-7, with TRBD1 matching 9 bases. Germline assignment: CDR1 SGHNT and CDR2 YYREEE (reference sequence). The CDR3 totals 15 residues. V was clipped by 2 bases and J by 0 bases; unmatched bases: 3. The CDR3 nucleotides read TGTGCCAGCAGCTTACGACAGGGGGTCTCCTACGAGCAGTACTTC. Its translation is CASSLRQGVSYEQYF.

In regard to this clone: At one end the junction does not follow the germline gene, possibly because of a read error. In the same sample, other DNA sequences code for this CDR3. The V call is TRBV5-1, the J call TRBJ2-7, with D perhaps matching TRBD2 (5 bases). CDR3 length equals 15 residues. The germline V gene encodes CDR1 SGHRS and CDR2 YFSETQ. The CDR3 protein is CASSLDGTSSYEQYF. The DNA of the CDR3 is TGCGCCAGCAGCTTGGATGGAACTAGTTCCTACGAACAGTACTTC.

The chain employs TRBV27 and TRBJ2-2; unclear D gene. The length of the CDR3 is 18 residues. Germline V gene lookup returns CDR1 MNHEY and CDR2 SMNVEV (reference sequence). With 3 bases removed from V and 3 bases from J, the gap between germline ends came to 20 bases. Here the CDR3 DNA reads TGTGCCAGCAGTTTGGTGGATCCTTCTCAGGAAGACACCGGGGAGCTGTTTTTT. Protein sequence: CASSLVDPSQEDTGELFF.

CDR3 coding DNA: TGTGCCACCAGCAGAGATCAGCGACAGGGAGTCTACTTC. It encodes CATSRDQRQGVYF. The chain couples TRBV15 to TRBJ2-5, with 7 positions matching TRBD1. The V gene end was trimmed by 0 bases and the J gene end by 14 bases; junction bases not matched to a gene: 9. CDR3 length equals 13 residues. Per germline, CDR1 LNHNV and CDR2 YYDKDF (reference sequence).

The chain couples TRBV6-6 to TRBJ2-1; TRBD2 aligns across 9 bases. Germline CDR1 reads MNHNY; CDR2 reads SVGAGI (reference sequence). J gave up 1 base and V 4 bases, and 5 bases lay outside the gene matches. The CDR3 is 16 amino acids. The CDR3 sequence: CASSSRTSESYNEQFF. The CDR3 DNA follows: TGTGCCAGCAGTTCCAGGACTAGCGAATCCTACAATGAGCAGTTCTTC.

The rearrangement links TRBV7-3 to TRBJ2-5; TRBD2 aligns across 13 bases. Trimming took 4 bases from V and 5 from J; bases not matched to a gene: 4. Germline CDR1 and CDR2: SGHTA and FQGTGA. This CDR3 region has 15 residues. CDR3 nucleotides: TGTGCCAGCAGCTACGGACTAGCGGGAGTGGAGACCCAGTACTTC. This sequence encodes CASSYGLAGVETQYF. Drawing the rest from reference TRBV7-3 and TRBJ2-5, the complete variable domain is GAGVSQTPSNKVTEKGKYVELRCDPISGHTALYWYRQSLGQGPEFLIYFQGTGAADDSGLPNDRFFAVRPEGSVSTLKIQRTERGDSAVYLCASSYGLAGVETQYFGPGTRLLVL.

This sequence joins TRBV12-5 and TRBJ2-1; 9 bases are a match to TRBD2. Germline CDR1 reads LGHNT; CDR2 reads FRNRAP. CDR3 length: 16 residues. After removal of 5 bases from V and 6 bases from J, the junction contained 11 bases not matched to a gene. This CDR3 reads CASGPSGTSLINEQFF. As DNA, the CDR3 is TGTGCTAGTGGTCCATCCGGGACTAGCTTAATCAATGAGCAGTTCTTC.

This clone was seen just once. V usage is TRBV28 and J usage is TRBJ2-3; TRBD2 matches at 7 bases. Germline V CDR1 and CDR2: MDHEN, SYDVKM. With 5 bases clipped from V and 1 base from J, the junction kept 6 bases outside the gene matches. The CDR3 runs to 15 residues. The CDR3 here is CASSLGGGGTDTQYF. The CDR3 DNA reads as TGTGCCAGCAGTCTCGGTGGGGGGGGCACAGATACGCAGTATTTT.

The rearrangement uses TRBV19 and TRBJ2-2, with D possibly being TRBD2 (5 bases). Germline V gives CDR1 LNHDA, CDR2 SQIVND (reference sequence). The CDR3 extends over 15 amino acids. V shed 6 bases and J shed 2 bases, with 13 bases lying between them. The CDR3 protein is CASSPRAQNTGELFF. The DNA of the CDR3 is TGTGCCAGTAGCCCGCGGGCCCAAAACACCGGGGAGCTGTTTTTT.

This chain uses TRBV5-1 with TRBJ2-1; tentative D call: TRBD2 (6 bases). The germline gives CDR1 SGHRS, CDR2 YFSETQ. V was pared by 4 bases and J by 7 bases, with 15 bases between. The CDR3 runs 14 residues. The CDR3 region has the DNA TGCGCCAGCAGCGCGACTAGAGGGGTGAATGAGCAGTTCTTC. This sequence encodes CASSATRGVNEQFF.

The V gene is TRBV5-4, the J gene TRBJ2-1, with 8 bases fitting TRBD2. CDR3 length equals 16 residues. The V segment lost 7 bases and the J segment 11 bases; nucleotides outside the gene matches: 20. Per germline, CDR1 SGHNT and CDR2 YYREEE (reference sequence). The CDR3: CASATRSGTSESKQFF. The CDR3 DNA follows: TGTGCCAGCGCAACAAGATCCGGGACTAGTGAATCGAAGCAGTTCTTC.

The V gene is TRBV7-2, the J gene TRBJ2-5, with D tentatively TRBD1 (6 bases). This CDR3 comprises 14 residues. V was trimmed by 2 bases and J by 5 bases, leaving 12 bases between them. Looked up from germline, CDR1 is SGHTA and CDR2 is FQGNSA. The CDR3: CASSLSRTVETQYF. In nucleotides, the CDR3 is TGTGCCAGCAGCTTATCACGGACAGTCGAGACCCAGTACTTC.

This clone was observed a single time. The gene calls are TRBV2 and TRBJ1-5, with D possibly TRBD1 on 5 matching bases. Germline CDR1 reads SNHLY; CDR2 reads FYNNEI. The CDR3 sequence is 15 residues long. V was pared by 6 bases and J by 0 bases, with 12 bases between. The CDR3 reads CASRAGTLSNQPQHF. CDR3 nucleotide sequence: TGTGCCAGCAGAGCCGGGACCCTTAGCAATCAGCCCCAGCATTTT.

The chain uses TRBV5-4 and TRBJ2-1; D possibly corresponds to TRBD2 (6 bases). The CDR3 has 16 residues. Between the trimmed V and J ends, which lost 4 bases and 5 bases, there was a span of 19 bases. Germline V gene data show CDR1 as SGHNT and CDR2 as YYREEE (reference sequence). The CDR3 bases are TGTGCCAGCAGCCCGGACTTGCTAGCGCACAACAATGAGCAGTTCTTC. Its protein product is CASSPDLLAHNNEQFF.

This sequence joins TRBV10-3 and TRBJ2-3; 8 bases agree with TRBD2. The CDR3 has 17 amino acids. The ends lost 4 bases at V and 4 bases at J; junction bases unmatched: 13. The V gene's germline CDR1 is ENHRY and CDR2 SYGVKD. In DNA form, the CDR3 reads TGTGCCATCAGTGTAAAACCCCCGGGACTAGTGGCAGATACGCAGTATTTT. Translated, it gives CAISVKPPGLVADTQYF.

The chain links TRBV19 to TRBJ2-5; the match to TRBD1 covers 12 bases. J gave up 6 bases and V 6 bases, and 11 bases lay outside the gene matches. The CDR3 is made up of 16 amino acids. The germline V gene encodes CDR1 LNHDA and CDR2 SQIVND (reference sequence). The CDR3 is CASSPVGTGGFKTQYF. In DNA, the CDR3 is TGTGCCAGTAGCCCCGTTGGGACAGGGGGCTTCAAGACCCAGTACTTC.

The chain joins TRBV5-1 to TRBJ2-5; D is uncertain. The V gene lost 6 bases and the J gene lost 1 base, with 13 bases spanning the gap. The germline V gene has CDR1 SGHRS and CDR2 YFSETQ. The CDR3 spans 14 residues. DNA for the CDR3: TGCGCCAGCAATGCAGGACGCATCCAAGAGACCCAGTACTTC. Translated: CASNAGRIQETQYF.

This chain connects TRBV10-1 to TRBJ1-5, with unresolved D. The germline V gene has CDR1 WNHNN and CDR2 SYGVQD (reference sequence). CDR3 length equals 12 residues. V shed 3 bases and J shed 7 bases, with 7 bases lying between them. Here the CDR3 reads CASSDVGQPQHF. Here the CDR3 DNA reads TGCGCCAGCAGTGACGTGGGCCAGCCCCAGCATTTT.

This chain joins TRBV7-9 and TRBJ2-3; D gene unclear. V was clipped by 7 bases and J by 4 bases, with 6 bases between them. The CDR3 runs 11 residues. Germline V gives CDR1 SEHNR, CDR2 FQNEAQ (reference sequence). The CDR3 protein is CASTASDTQYF. For the CDR3, the DNA is TGTGCCAGCACCGCATCAGATACGCAGTATTTT.

The V gene is TRBV6-5, the J gene TRBJ1-3; 7 bases match TRBD1. Germline V lookup: CDR1 MNHEY, CDR2 SVGAGI. The J segment lost 4 bases and the V segment lost 2 bases, leaving 5 bases of the junction unmatched. This CDR3 is 15 amino acids long. The CDR3 loop is CASSYLRQGGNTIYF. CDR3 DNA: TGTGCCAGCAGTTACCTGAGACAGGGCGGAAACACCATATATTTT.

J is TRBJ1-2 and V is TRBV11-2; 7 bases match TRBD1. The ends lost 5 bases at V and 6 bases at J; junction bases unmatched: 6. Germline V gene data show CDR1 as SGHAT and CDR2 as FQNNGV. This CDR3 has 13 residues. The CDR3 sequence: CASSRTGADGYTF. In DNA form, the CDR3 reads TGTGCCAGCAGCCGTACAGGGGCCGATGGCTACACCTTC.

This chain uses TRBV10-2 with TRBJ1-2; D is undetermined. The CDR3 runs to 13 residues. V dropped 0 bases and J dropped 5 bases, with 7 bases sitting between them. Germline CDR1 reads WSHSY; CDR2 reads SAAADI. DNA for the CDR3: TGCGCCAGCAGTGAGTCTGGGATTTATGGCTACACCTTC. This gives the protein CASSESGIYGYTF.

The chain links TRBV2 to TRBJ2-5; the D is unclear. This CDR3 is 11 amino acids long. Germline CDR1 and CDR2: SNHLY and FYNNEI. Trimming cost V 10 bases and J 0 bases, with 6 bases left between them. The CDR3 spells CATAYQETQYF. As DNA, the CDR3 is TGTGCCACCGCGTACCAAGAGACCCAGTACTTC. Full variable domain (outside the CDR3, taken from reference TRBV2 and TRBJ2-5): EPEVTQTPSHQVTQMGQEVILRCVPISNHLYFYWYRQILGQKVEFLVSFYNNEISEKSEIFDDQFSVERPDGSNFTLKIRSTKLEDSAMYFCATAYQETQYFGPGTRLLVL.

The chain carries TRBV7-2 and TRBJ1-6; 11 bases agree with TRBD1. CDR3 length: 15 residues. Trimming cost V 4 bases and J 8 bases; bases outside gene matches: 4. The germline CDR1 and CDR2 sequences are SGHTA and FQGNSA. The CDR3 spells CASSSDRGLDSPLHF. In nucleotides, the CDR3 is TGTGCCAGCAGCTCGGACAGGGGGCTTGATTCACCCCTCCACTTT.